What follows are 20 T cell receptor beta chains derived from one specimen sequenced in a study of control samples from healthy donors and cancer patients. Measured with immunoSEQ multiplex PCR; TCRdb has only the in-frame clones, and not every one. The data contain approximately 160,000 clones, approximately 94% of them seen just once; the ten biggest clones take up 1.3% to 1.5%. Sequencing was done on a sample of blood. These receptors came from a woman aged 18-29 years in good health.

V usage is TRBV2 and J usage is TRBJ2-1; 9 positions match TRBD1. The CDR3 consists of 14 residues. V was pared by 7 bases and J by 4 bases, with 5 bases of the junction left unmatched. CDR1 and CDR2 (germline): SNHLY, FYNNEI. CDR3 sequence reads: CASNRQGGYNEQFF. The CDR3 DNA is TGTGCCAGCAATAGACAGGGGGGATACAATGAGCAGTTCTTC. Looking up the rest from reference TRBV2 and TRBJ2-1 gives the full variable domain: EPEVTQTPSHQVTQMGQEVILRCVPISNHLYFYWYRQILGQKVEFLVSFYNNEISEKSEIFDDQFSVERPDGSNFTLKIRSTKLEDSAMYFCASNRQGGYNEQFFGPGTRLTVL.

The CDR3 DNA sequence: TGCGCCAGCAGCCCGGGGACAGGGGTCTATGGCTACACCTTC. Its protein product is CASSPGTGVYGYTF. This chain joins TRBV5-1 and TRBJ1-2, with TRBD1 matching over 10 bases. The CDR3 runs to 14 residues. Germline assignment: CDR1 SGHRS and CDR2 YFSETQ. Germline trimming cut 4 bases from V and 4 bases from J; bases unmatched to any gene: 4.

This chain connects TRBV11-2 to TRBJ2-2; unclear D gene. CDR3 length: 13 residues. Germline V gene data show CDR1 as SGHAT and CDR2 as FQNNGV. V was shortened by 5 bases and J by 5 bases, with 9 bases between the two germline ends. Here the CDR3 reads CASSPGFTGELFF. DNA of the CDR3: TGTGCCAGCAGCCCGGGTTTTACCGGGGAGCTGTTTTTT. The full variable domain, with the rest looked up from reference TRBV11-2 and TRBJ2-2, is EAGVAQSPRYKIIEKRQSVAFWCNPISGHATLYWYQQILGQGPKLLIQFQNNGVVDDSQLPKDRFSAERLKGVDSTLKIQPAKLEDSAVYLCASSPGFTGELFFGEGSRLTVL.

The chain joins TRBV5-8 to TRBJ1-4, with D unresolved. The CDR3 extends over 13 amino acids. Germline loops: CDR1 SGHTS, CDR2 YDEGEE. V gave up 1 base and J gave up 8 bases, with 9 bases separating them. CDR3 bases: TGTGCCAGCAGCTTGTGGATCGGGGAAAAACTGTTTTTT. This translates into CASSLWIGEKLFF.

CDR3 region: CASSLLSGNTEAFF. The CDR3 DNA reads as TGCGCCAGCAGCTTGCTATCCGGGAACACTGAAGCTTTCTTT. The V gene is TRBV5-1, the J gene TRBJ1-1; D remains unclear. CDR3 size: 14 residues. The germline V gene has CDR1 SGHRS and CDR2 YFSETQ. Between the trimmed V and J ends, which lost 1 base and 1 base, there was a span of 8 bases.

The genes are TRBV28 and TRBJ1-1; no firm D call. Germline V lookup: CDR1 MDHEN, CDR2 SYDVKM. V lost 2 bases, J lost 7 bases, and 20 bases lay in between. CDR3 length: 16 residues. This CDR3 is CASSLLHGRRPYEAFF. DNA for the CDR3: TGTGCCAGCAGTTTACTTCATGGGAGGAGGCCTTATGAAGCTTTCTTT.

This chain uses TRBV10-3 with TRBJ1-2, with D possibly TRBD1 on 5 matching bases. The V end lost 3 bases, the J end lost 8 bases, and 16 bases lay between the germline ends. This CDR3 comprises 14 residues. Germline V gives CDR1 ENHRY, CDR2 SYGVKD. CDR3 amino acids: CAISDSRQTYGYTF. The DNA for the CDR3 is TGTGCCATCAGTGACTCCCGACAGACTTACGGCTACACCTTC.

The chain links TRBV6-6 to TRBJ1-1; D gene unclear. The CDR3 runs to 13 residues. Looked up from germline, CDR1 is MNHNY and CDR2 is SVGAGI (reference sequence). Trimming shortened V by 2 bases and J by 2 bases, and 6 bases separated the two germline ends. This CDR3 reads CASSYGHNTEAFF. CDR3 DNA sequence: TGTGCCAGCAGTTACGGGCATAACACTGAAGCTTTCTTT.

This chain connects TRBV7-2 to TRBJ1-2; the match to TRBD1 covers 8 bases. Germline V gene sequence: CDR1 SGHTA, CDR2 FQGNSA. The CDR3 is 15 amino acids. Losses at the gene ends were 5 bases for V and 4 bases for J; bases not matched to a gene: 9. CDR3 coding DNA: TGTGCCAGCAGCCAGGACAGGGCTTTTAGCTATGGCTACACCTTC. This gives the protein CASSQDRAFSYGYTF.

The gene calls are TRBV5-5 and TRBJ1-2; D possibly corresponds to TRBD1 (6 bases). Germline CDR1 SGHKS, CDR2 YYEKEE (reference sequence). The CDR3 is 14 residues long. Trimming cost V 4 bases and J 0 bases, with 10 bases left between them. The CDR3 DNA reads TGTGCCAGCAGCATACAGGGAGCTAACTATGGCTACACCTTC. Translation gives CASSIQGANYGYTF. Variable domain in full (rest from reference TRBV5-5 and TRBJ1-2): DAGVTQSPTHLIKTRGQQVTLRCSPISGHKSVSWYQQVLGQGPQFIFQYYEKEERGRGNFPDRFSARQFPNYSSELNVNALLLGDSALYLCASSIQGANYGYTFGSGTRLTVV.

This sequence joins TRBV18 and TRBJ1-4, with TRBD1 matching 7 bases. The CDR3 runs 15 residues. V was clipped by 4 bases and J by 7 bases; unmatched bases: 9. Per the germline V gene, CDR1 is KGHSH and CDR2 is LQKENI. The CDR3, as DNA: TGTGCCAGCTCACTAGGGGCGGGACAGCCTGAAAAACTGTTTTTT. Translating gives CASSLGAGQPEKLFF. Drawing the rest from reference TRBV18 and TRBJ1-4, the complete variable domain is NAGVMQNPRHLVRRRGQEARLRCSPMKGHSHVYWYRQLPEEGLKFMVYLQKENIIDESGMPKERFSAEFPKEGPSILRIQQVVRGDSAAYFCASSLGAGQPEKLFFGSGTQLSVL.

CDR3 nucleotide sequence: TGCAGCGTCGCCCACGGATCGGTCAATGAGCAGTTCTTC. Amino acids: CSVAHGSVNEQFF. This chain uses TRBV29-1 with TRBJ2-1; the D is unclear. The CDR3 length is 13 residues. Per germline, CDR1 SQVTM and CDR2 ANQGSEA. Trimming took 6 bases from V and 6 from J, leaving 15 bases between them.

The chain combines TRBV29-1 with TRBJ1-2, with no clear D. From germline, CDR1 is SQVTM and CDR2 ANQGSEA. V was pared by 2 bases and J by 4 bases, with 17 bases between. CDR3 size: 15 residues. CDR3 residues: CSVEKMARPPYGYTF. CDR3 sequence (DNA): TGCAGCGTTGAAAAAATGGCCAGACCACCCTATGGCTACACCTTC. Variable domain in full (rest from reference TRBV29-1 and TRBJ1-2): SAVISQKPSRDICQRGTSLTIQCQVDSQVTMMFWYRQQPGQSLTLIATANQGSEATYESGFVIDKFPISRPNLTFSTLTVSNMSPEDSSIYLCSVEKMARPPYGYTFGSGTRLTVV.

V usage is TRBV19 and J usage is TRBJ1-5; D is possibly TRBD1 (6 bases). Trimming removed 1 base at V and 1 base at J, with 14 bases between. The CDR3 spans 17 residues. Germline CDR1 and CDR2: LNHDA and SQIVND (reference sequence). CDR3 residues: CASSIVPGRGSNQPQHF. CDR3 nucleotide sequence: TGTGCCAGTAGTATAGTTCCGGGCAGGGGAAGCAATCAGCCCCAGCATTTT.

Turning to this clone: Other DNA sequences of this sample code for an identical CDR3. This rearrangement joins TRBV6-5 to TRBJ1-2; TRBD1 aligns across 7 bases. After removal of 4 bases from V and 2 bases from J, the junction contained 4 bases not matched to a gene. Germline V gene data show CDR1 as MNHEY and CDR2 as SVGAGI. The CDR3 length is 14 residues. CDR3 sequence reads: CASSSGTANYGYTF. CDR3 DNA sequence: TGTGCCAGCAGTTCCGGGACAGCAAACTATGGCTACACCTTC.

The chain joins TRBV10-3 to TRBJ1-4; D unclear. This CDR3 has 13 amino acids. Trimming stripped 8 bases from V and 3 bases from J, with 10 bases between. Germline V lookup: CDR1 ENHRY, CDR2 SYGVKD. CDR3 amino acids: CAIGNSANEKLFF. CDR3 DNA: TGTGCCATCGGGAACAGCGCTAATGAAAAACTGTTTTTT.

The chain carries TRBV7-2 and TRBJ1-1, with TRBD1 matching over 9 bases. CDR3 size: 14 residues. From germline, CDR1 is SGHTA and CDR2 FQGNSA. The V and J ends lost 5 bases and 6 bases, in that order; junction bases with no gene match: 7. The CDR3 region is CASSLRDRASEAFF. DNA of the CDR3: TGTGCCAGCAGCCTCCGGGACAGGGCCTCTGAAGCTTTCTTT.

V and J are TRBV6-2 or TRBV6-3 and TRBJ2-5; no clear D. Trimming stripped 5 bases from V and 4 bases from J, with 8 bases between. The V gene's germline CDR1 is MNHEY and CDR2 SVGEGT. The CDR3 length is 12 residues. The CDR3 DNA reads as TGTGCCAGCAGTCGCGACGGAGAGACCCAGTACTTC. Translated, it gives CASSRDGETQYF.

V gene TRBV5-6 combines with J gene TRBJ1-2; 7 positions match TRBD1. V shed 5 bases and J 6 bases; nucleotides not matched to a gene: 10. In germline, CDR1 is SGHDT, CDR2 YYEEEE. The CDR3 spans 14 residues. CDR3: CASRLVGGIDGYTF. DNA of the CDR3: TGTGCCAGCAGGCTAGTAGGGGGCATCGATGGCTACACCTTC.

V and J are TRBV4-1 and TRBJ1-4; D is ambiguous. Germline V gives CDR1 MGHRA, CDR2 YSYEKL. V was clipped by 2 bases and J by 0 bases, with 4 bases between them. The CDR3 consists of 14 residues. The CDR3 is CASSQLTTNEKLFF. The CDR3 nucleotides read TGCGCCAGCAGCCAACTTACAACTAATGAAAAACTGTTTTTT.